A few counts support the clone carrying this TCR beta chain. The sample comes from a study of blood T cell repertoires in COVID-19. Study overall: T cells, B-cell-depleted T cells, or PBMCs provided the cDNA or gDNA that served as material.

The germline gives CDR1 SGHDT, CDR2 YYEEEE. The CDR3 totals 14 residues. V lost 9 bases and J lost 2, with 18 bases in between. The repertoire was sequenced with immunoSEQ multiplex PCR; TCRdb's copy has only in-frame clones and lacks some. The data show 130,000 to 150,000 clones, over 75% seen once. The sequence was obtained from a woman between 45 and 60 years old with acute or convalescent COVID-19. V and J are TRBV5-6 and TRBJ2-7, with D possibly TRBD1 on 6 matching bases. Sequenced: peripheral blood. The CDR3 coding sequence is TGTGCCACCTCAGACGCAGGGGACGCCTACGAGCAGTACTTC. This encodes CATSDAGDAYEQYF.